This TCR beta chain was sequenced during a study of neurological immune-mediated disorders. General study results and limits: HTLV-1-associated myelopathy showed the most TCR clonal expansion; multiple sclerosis the least, below healthy controls.

This clonotype showed up many times. The antigen is not known. The length of the CDR3 is 16 residues. The ends were cut back, 0 bases at V and 6 bases at J, with 17 bases in the middle. Germline CDR1 MNHNY, CDR2 SVGAGI (reference sequence). One entry per CDR3 protein results from TCRdb running MiXCR on the 5' RACE reads. This sample has 15,000 to 20,000 distinct CDR3 sequences, with approximately 11% found just once. Sorted libraries were derived from some 1 million CD4+ or CD8+ T cells. The receptor comes from a woman aged 50 to 60 in good health. The V gene is TRBV6-6, the J gene TRBJ1-1, with D possibly TRBD1 on 6 matching bases. The source material was CD8+ T cells from blood. CDR3 region: CASSYSPGELSAEAFF. The CDR3 coding sequence is TGTGCCAGCAGTTACTCGCCAGGGGAATTATCCGCTGAAGCTTTCTTT.